The 3 T cell receptor beta chains below come from one sample, sequenced in a study of CD8+ T cells in alopecia areata. cDNA reverse transcribed from extracted RNA served as the sequencing template. Assay: immunoSEQ multiplex PCR; the TCRdb copy retains only in-frame clones and omits some. The table includes over 150,000 clones, under 60% detected once. This sample's treatment: oral pan-JAK inhibitor, 5-10 mg twice daily. The sequences come from CD8+ T cells sorted from blood, collected at week 24, from a patient treated with tofacitinib. The receptor set was obtained from a human donor with alopecia areata.

The CDR3 DNA reads TGTGCCAGCAGGGGACAGGCCCTAACCAAAAACATTCAGTACTTC. Translated, it gives CASRGQALTKNIQYF. The chain employs TRBV5-6 and TRBJ2-4; 8 nucleotides align to TRBD1. J was trimmed by 2 bases and V by 5 bases; bases with no gene match: 6. There are 15 residues in the CDR3. The germline gives CDR1 SGHDT, CDR2 YYEEEE.

The chain links TRBV13 to TRBJ1-3; D may be TRBD1 (5 bases). The CDR3 has 14 residues. Per germline, CDR1 PRHDT and CDR2 FYEKMQ (reference sequence). V lost 4 bases and J lost 4, with 11 bases in between. The CDR3 loop reads CASSSVGLGNTIYF. CDR3 DNA: TGTGCCAGCAGCTCGGTGGGGCTCGGAAACACCATATATTTT.

The V and J genes are TRBV11-2 and TRBJ2-5; 9 nucleotides agree with TRBD2. In germline, CDR1 is SGHAT, CDR2 FQNNGV. This CDR3 region has 16 residues. Unmatched junction bases numbered 10, after V lost 5 bases and J lost 3 bases. CDR3 region: CASSPPPVAGEETQYF. In DNA form, the CDR3 reads TGTGCCAGCAGCCCACCTCCGGTAGCGGGGGAAGAGACCCAGTACTTC.